This T cell receptor beta chain was recorded in a study of blood T cell repertoires in COVID-19. Study as a whole: The origin of the acute and convalescent COVID-19 samples was the United States, Italy and Spain. PBMCs, B-cell-depleted T cells, or T cells provided the cDNA or gDNA that made up the material.

In the case of this clone: One end of the junction is discordant with germline, which a read error may explain.

How the authors handled the data: By means of reference gene primer amplification, nucleated cell counts were estimated. The repertoire was sequenced with immunoSEQ multiplex PCR; TCRdb's copy has only in-frame clones and lacks some. V, J and clone size are those of that table, while D and trimming were read from the DNA. There are roughly 41,000 clones in the sample; 85% occur only once, and 4.8% lies in the top ten. CDR3 length: 15 amino acids. CDR1 and CDR2 from the germline V gene are MNHNS and SASEGT. The chain recombines TRBV6-1 with TRBJ2-5, with 7 bases aligning to TRBD2. This TCR was sampled from a man aged 50 to 60 with active COVID-19. The material sequenced was peripheral blood. The CDR3 protein is CASSQAGLPQETQYF. As DNA, the CDR3 is TGTGCCAGCAGTCAAGCGGGACTACCGCAAGAGACCCAGTACTTC.